The sequence of this TCR beta chain was determined in a study of blood T cell repertoires in COVID-19. Overall study context: The United States, Italy and Spain were the sources of the acute and convalescent COVID-19 samples. PBMCs, B-cell-depleted T cells, or T cells provided the cDNA or gDNA that made up the material.

In the authors' methods: Reference gene primer amplification gave nucleated cell count estimates. Method: immunoSEQ multiplex PCR; TCRdb's copy keeps in-frame clones and lacks some. The V and J calls and clone size come from that table; D and trimming were worked out from the DNA. This table holds 55,000 to 80,000 clones, approximately 89% found once. What was sequenced was peripheral blood. This TCR was sampled from a man aged 50-60 years with active COVID-19.

DNA of the CDR3: TGCGCCAGCAGTGAACAGGGTCCCGGGGAGCTGTTTTTT. Amino acids: CASSEQGPGELFF. The chain couples TRBV10-2 to TRBJ2-2; perhaps TRBD1 as D (6 bases). With 3 bases removed from V and 6 bases from J, the gap between germline ends came to 8 bases. Germline assignment: CDR1 WSHSY and CDR2 SAAADI. The CDR3 contains 13 residues.